The rows below give T cell receptor beta chains drawn from one sample of a study of early T cells in non-severe SARS-CoV-2 infection. One entry per CDR3 protein, called by TCRdb with MiXCR from the 5' RACE reads. Of about 69,000 distinct CDR3 sequences detected, 8.5% to 10% appear once; the ten largest clones hold 5.9%. Material for sequencing was whole blood. The source is an adult who was a healthcare worker with PCR-confirmed SARS-CoV-2 infection or an uninfected control (not recorded which). The CDR3 runs from the conserved cysteine through the conserved F or W. D genes are given only for firm matches. A row's size may be missing; if present it is once, few, many or a size class.

>TRBJ2-7|medium-sized|.|TRBV15
TGTGCCACCAGCAGAGATGAAACGGGGACGTCCTACGAGCAGTACTTC
CATSRDETGTSYEQYF
>TRBJ2-1|.|TRBD1|TRBV29-1
TGCAGCGTCGAAAAGGGACAGGGTACTAATGAGCAGTTCTTC
CSVEKGQGTNEQFF
>TRBJ2-1|.|TRBD2|TRBV29-1
TGCAGCATTAGCGGGGGGGCCGGGAATGAGCAGTTCTTC
CSISGGAGNEQFF
>TRBJ2-7|many|.|TRBV27
TGTGCCAGCAGTTTATTCTACGGGGACTACGAGCAGTACTTC
CASSLFYGDYEQYF
>TRBJ2-3|many|TRBD2|TRBV11-2
TGTGCCAGCAGCTTGGGTTATCTAGCGGGGTCTAGCACAGATACGCAGTATTTT
CASSLGYLAGSSTDTQYF
>TRBJ2-3|few|.|TRBV7-2
TGTGCCAGCAGCCCCCCGCGGAGCACAGATACGCAGTATTTT
CASSPPRSTDTQYF
>TRBJ1-5|.|.|TRBV7-2
TGTGCCAGCAGCTTAACCGGGGGAGGCGGGCAGCCCCAGCATTTT
CASSLTGGGGQPQHF
>TRBJ2-3|few|TRBD1|TRBV5-1
TGCGCCAGCAAACCGACAGGGGCCGGCACAGATACGCAGTATTTT
CASKPTGAGTDTQYF
>TRBJ1-6|.|.|TRBV6-1
TGTGCCAGCAGTGACAGGGGCTACCTCTTTTCACCCCTCCACTTT
CASSDRGYLFSPLHF
>TRBJ2-3|many|.|TRBV7-2
TGTGCCAGCAGTTACGTTGGGGCGGGTGCCGATACGCAGTATTTT
CASSYVGAGADTQYF
>TRBJ2-3|many|.|TRBV6-9
TGTGCCAGCAGTTACCGCCAGGAACAGCCGCAGAGGGATACGCAGTATTTT
CASSYRQEQPQRDTQYF
>TRBJ1-2|many|.|TRBV29-1
TGCAGCGTTGAATCCCAGGGGCCTTATGGCTACACCTTC
CSVESQGPYGYTF
>TRBJ2-5|many|TRBD2|TRBV4-3
TGCGCCAGCAGCCAAGAACTAGCGGGAGAGACCCAGTACTTC
CASSQELAGETQYF
>TRBJ2-2|many|TRBD2|TRBV2
TGTGCCAGCAGTAGGGCTAGCGGGGTCCCCGGGGAGCTGTTTTTT
CASSRASGVPGELFF
>TRBJ2-7|many|.|TRBV15
TGTGCCACCAGCAGAGATCCCGGGGGAATGTCCTACGAGCAGTACTTC
CATSRDPGGMSYEQYF
>TRBJ2-1|few|TRBD2|TRBV9
TGTGCCAGCACCATGGCTAGCGGGGGCGGTGAGCAGTTCTTC
CASTMASGGGEQFF
>TRBJ1-1|few|.|TRBV7-2
TGTGCCAGCAGCTTAGAGCCGACAAACACTGAAGCTTTCTTT
CASSLEPTNTEAFF
>TRBJ2-1|many|TRBD2|TRBV29-1
TGCAGCGTTGAAGGGCTAGCGGGGGACCGCCGGTTCTTC
CSVEGLAGDRRFF
>TRBJ2-1|.|.|TRBV6-1
TGTGCCAGCAGTGCAACGGGATACAATGAGCAGTTCTTC
CASSATGYNEQFF
>TRBJ2-7|few|.|TRBV28
TGTGCCAGCAGTCTTCCAAGATCGGAGGCGGAGCAGTACTTC
CASSLPRSEAEQYF
>TRBJ2-3|many|TRBD2|TRBV4-2
TGTGCCAGCAGCACATTCCAACTAGCGGGGGGGCAAGATACGCAGTATTTT
CASSTFQLAGGQDTQYF
>TRBJ2-5|.|.|TRBV29-1
TGCAGCGTGGGGATGGACATTAGGGAGACCCAGTACTTC
CSVGMDIRETQYF
>TRBJ2-3|many|.|TRBV29-1
TGCAGCTTTGAAGGGGTATTGGCAGATACGCAGTATTTT
CSFEGVLADTQYF
>TRBJ2-7|.|TRBD1|TRBV20-1
TGCAGTGCTAGAGCGACGACACGGACAGGGTACCACGAGCAGTACTTC
CSARATTRTGYHEQYF
>TRBJ1-1|many|.|TRBV29-1
TGCAGCGTCCTCCCGTCTGCGACAATGGGGACTGAAGCTTTCTTT
CSVLPSATMGTEAFF
>TRBJ1-1|many|TRBD1|TRBV30
TGTGCCTGCACCCCTTCATCAGGGGGCCTTCGGAACACTGAAGCTTTCTTT
CACTPSSGGLRNTEAFF
>TRBJ1-5|few|.|TRBV29-1
TGCAGCGTTGAAGATCCAGGGGATAGCAATCAGCCCCAGCATTTT
CSVEDPGDSNQPQHF
>TRBJ2-2|.|TRBD2|TRBV7-2
TGTGCCAGCAGCTTACAACCCTACCAACCAGCGGGAGACACCGGGGAGCTGTTTTTT
CASSLQPYQPAGDTGELFF
>TRBJ1-1|.|.|TRBV2
TGTGCCAGCAGTGAAATGGGGATGAACACTGAAGCTTTCTTT
CASSEMGMNTEAFF
>TRBJ1-5|few|.|TRBV7-2
TGTGCCAGCAGACTAAATGACAGGTTCCCTTTGCATTTT
CASRLNDRFPLHF
>TRBJ2-5|many|TRBD1|TRBV7-9
TGTGCCAGCAGCTTACCCGGGACAGGCGGACAAGAGACCCAGTACTTC
CASSLPGTGGQETQYF
>TRBJ2-3|.|.|TRBV7-6
TGTGCCAGCAGCTTAGCGGCATCTAGCACAGATACGCAGTATTTT
CASSLAASSTDTQYF
>TRBJ2-1|many|TRBD2|TRBV29-1
TGCAGCGTTGATAGAACTAGCGGGAGGGGGTACAATGAGCAGTTCTTC
CSVDRTSGRGYNEQFF
>TRBJ1-1|many|TRBD1|TRBV18
TGTGCCAGCTCCTCGGGACAGGACACTGAAGCTTTCTTT
CASSSGQDTEAFF
>TRBJ1-1|.|.|TRBV5-5
TGTGCCAGCAGCCCATGGACAGATTTGAACACTGAAGCTTTCTTT
CASSPWTDLNTEAFF
>TRBJ2-5|.|.|TRBV27
TGTGCCAGCAAACTTGTGGGGACGGAGACCCAGTACTTC
CASKLVGTETQYF
>TRBJ1-6|many|.|TRBV7-2
TGTGCCAGCAGCTTAGAGGGCTGGGTTCTATCTAATTCACCCCTCCACTTT
CASSLEGWVLSNSPLHF
>TRBJ2-7|.|TRBD2|TRBV7-6
TGTGCCAGCAGCTTCGGACTAGGGCCCTACGAGCAGTACTTC
CASSFGLGPYEQYF
>TRBJ2-5|.|TRBD2|TRBV2
TGTGCCAGCAGTGAGACTAGCTCGGGGGAGACCCAGTACTTC
CASSETSSGETQYF
>TRBJ2-6|many|.|TRBV2
TGTGCCAGCAGTGCCCCCCAGGGGAAAGCCGGGGCCAACGTCCTGACTTTC
CASSAPQGKAGANVLTF
>TRBJ2-3|many|.|TRBV12-3/TRBV12-4
TGTGCCAGCAGGCCCTCCCCGACAAGGAGCACAGATACGCAGTATTTT
CASRPSPTRSTDTQYF
>TRBJ2-4|few|.|TRBV5-1
TGCGCCAGCAGCTTGGCCGATCTGGCCTCCAAGAACATTCAGTACTTC
CASSLADLASKNIQYF
>TRBJ1-2|few|TRBD1|TRBV7-9
TGTGCCAGCAGACCCCGGGACAGCGGCGGGAATAGAAGTGGCTACACCTTC
CASRPRDSGGNRSGYTF
>TRBJ2-7|many|TRBD2|TRBV6-2/TRBV6-3
TGTGCCAGCAGTTCGACTAGCGAATACTACGAGCAGTACTTC
CASSSTSEYYEQYF
>TRBJ2-3|many|.|TRBV30
TGTGCCTGGAGTACCGTTCCGGTTAGGGATACGCAGTATTTT
CAWSTVPVRDTQYF
>TRBJ2-3|few|.|TRBV9
TGTGCCAGCAGCCCCATCCGGGACCGCACAGATACGCAGTATTTT
CASSPIRDRTDTQYF
>TRBJ2-1|medium-sized|TRBD2|TRBV20-1
TGCAGTGCTAGCTCTAGCGGGGGATCACTAAGGGTAGGCAATGAGCAGTTCTTC
CSASSSGGSLRVGNEQFF
>TRBJ2-7|many|.|TRBV7-9
TGTGCCAGCAGCTTAGCGTTCGAGCAGTACTTC
CASSLAFEQYF
>TRBJ1-3|many|.|TRBV7-9
TGTGCCAGCAGGCAGCAACGATCAGGAAACACCATATATTTT
CASRQQRSGNTIYF
>TRBJ1-2|.|.|TRBV30
TGTGCCTGGAGTCAGGCTCTCTGGGGCTATGGCTACACCTTC
CAWSQALWGYGYTF
>TRBJ2-2|many|.|TRBV1
TGCACCAGCAGCCAATCTGGGGCCCTGACCGGGGAGCTGTTTTTT
CTSSQSGALTGELFF
>TRBJ2-1|.|.|TRBV5-1
TGCGCCAGCAGTTTTCAGTGGGATGAGCAGTTCTTC
CASSFQWDEQFF
>TRBJ2-1|.|.|TRBV5-4
TGTGCCAGCAGCTTGAAGACTTACAATGAGCAGTTCTTC
CASSLKTYNEQFF